Below, one TCR beta chain is given with its context. The record originates from a study of PD-1 blockade in mismatch repair-deficient tumors. Study-wide background: All were previously treated, progressing patients with eleven to twelve mismatch repair-deficient cancer types.

This table comes from immunoSEQ multiplex PCR, and its TCRdb copy is limited to in-frame clones, with some not included. The repertoire holds roughly 49,000 clones, with around 77% as singletons. The material was PBMCs, obtained before pembrolizumab treatment. The receptor's source is an adult with mismatch repair-deficient cancer.

The CDR3 loop is CATSSGTGEFQPQHF. The CDR3 DNA follows: TGTGCCACCAGCAGCGGGACAGGGGAATTTCAGCCCCAGCATTTT. This sequence joins TRBV15 and TRBJ1-5, with 10 bases that match TRBD1. The J segment lost 6 bases and the V segment lost 3 bases, leaving 5 bases of the junction unmatched. The CDR3 length is 15 residues. Germline loops: CDR1 LNHNV, CDR2 YYDKDF (reference sequence).